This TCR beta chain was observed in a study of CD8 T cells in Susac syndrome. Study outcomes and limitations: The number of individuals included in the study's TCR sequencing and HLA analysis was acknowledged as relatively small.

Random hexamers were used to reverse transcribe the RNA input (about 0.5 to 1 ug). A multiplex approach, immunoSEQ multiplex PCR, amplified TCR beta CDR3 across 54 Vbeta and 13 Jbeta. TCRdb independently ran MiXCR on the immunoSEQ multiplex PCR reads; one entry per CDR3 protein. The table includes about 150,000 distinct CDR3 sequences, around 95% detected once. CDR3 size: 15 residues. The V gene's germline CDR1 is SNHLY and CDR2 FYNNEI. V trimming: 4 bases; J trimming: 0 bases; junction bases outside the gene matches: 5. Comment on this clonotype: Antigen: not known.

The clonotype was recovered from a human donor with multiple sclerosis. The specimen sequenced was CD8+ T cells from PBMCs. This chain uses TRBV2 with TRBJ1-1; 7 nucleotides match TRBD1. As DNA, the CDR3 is TGTGCCAGCAGTGGGACAGGTGAATTGAACACTGAAGCTTTCTTT. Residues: CASSGTGELNTEAFF.